This TCR beta chain was found in a study of CXCR3-negative and CXCR3-positive naive CD8 T cells (dated by TCRdb to the late 2010s). Regarding the study in general: About 135 million TRB reads were obtained in total, roughly 1.5 +/- 0.3 million reads per library. For the TRBV-TRBJ cluster analysis, the naive subsets came from 5 or 6 donors, while the memory cells came from 3 donors. The diversity and physicochemical repertoire analyses included fewer than twelve donors pooled from two independent experiments.

As encoded in the germline V gene, CDR1 is SGHAT while CDR2 is FQNNGV. Counted from cysteine to phenylalanine, this CDR3 has 15 amino acids. There is no recorded DNA. As concerns this clonotype: Its antigen is not yet known.

What the research found in general, with its limitations: TRB CDR3s from CXCR3-positive naive cells showed higher hydrophobicity (lower Kidera factor 4), lower energy, and higher strength and volume indices than CXCR3-negative naive cells. Because surface CD5, which is linked to self-reactivity in mice, was comparable between the naive subsets, TCR interaction strength was also inferred from the physicochemical properties of TRB CDR3s. Freshly isolated PBMCs were used for most assays because CXCR3 expression went down partially after cryopreservation. Comparably high repertoire diversity was found in both naive subsets, whereas much lower repertoire diversity was found in memory CD8+ T cells. Naive CXCR3-negative and CXCR3-positive cells from the same donor showed similar TRBV-TRBJ usage, whereas memory cells showed distinct patterns.

The sequencing machine was a NextSeq 550. The Human TCR Profiling Kit (MiLaboratory) was used to prepare UMI-labeled 5' RACE TRB cDNA libraries. The full amount of extracted RNA was used for cDNA synthesis, and the full amount of resulting cDNA was used for PCR amplification. The libraries were made side by side, with each library going through the same number of PCR cycles. Processing in the source paper ran as follows. About 52,000 +/- 9,100 unique UMI-labeled TRB cDNA molecules per library were extracted with MIGEC and MiXCR, with at least two reads per UMI required. Each library averaged roughly 40,000 +/- 10,000 functional in-frame TRB CDR3 nucleotide clonotypes without stop codons. Diversity metrics, including normalized Shannon-Wiener and Chao1, were computed in VDJtools after downsampling to 5000 UMI-labeled TRB molecules per sample. VDJtools was used to calculate clonotype-size-weighted physicochemical properties of the central five CDR3 residues, namely interaction energy, strength, volume and Kidera factor 4. TCRdb reprocessed the reads into one record per CDR3 protein sequence, lacking DNA. These V and J calls are TCRdb output, not the study's own analysis. For this sample, the table gives about 130,000 distinct CDR3 sequences. The ten largest clones add up to about 0.48% of the sample.

Each CD8+ T cell subset was flow-sorted in triplicate, with 300,000 or so cells per subset placed directly into RLT lysis buffer. To keep memory contaminants out, a stringent definition of naive CD8+ T cells was applied: CD45RO-CCR7+CD27+CD95-. Peripheral blood mononuclear cells were isolated from buffy coats using standard density gradient centrifugation. A FACSAria III was used to flow-sort naive CXCR3-negative and CXCR3-positive CD8+ T cells. An RNeasy Mini Kit was used to extract total RNA from the sorted cells. The sequenced sample was naive CXCR3- CD8+ T cells from blood. Sample cell subset or site, as interpreted from the label and publication: CD45RO-CCR7+CD27+CD95- naive CD8+ T cells lacking CXCR3 (TNR3-). Recombination linked TRBV11-2 to TRBJ2-1; the D call of TRBD2 rests on TCRdb alone, since no DNA is present to check it. The sequence was obtained from a human donor in good health. Some clones in this sample may be carry-over from other donors' samples. The CDR3 region has the sequence CASRLTSGGANEQFF.